Listed below are T cell receptor beta chains from one sample, sequenced in a study of beta chain features in type 1 diabetes. Produced via immunoSEQ multiplex PCR; TCRdb's table is partial and in-frame only. The sample consists of under 950,000 clones, 15% to 20% of them appearing once. Sequenced input: naive CD4+ T cells from blood. The source of these receptors is a woman aged 18 to 35 in good health. CDR3s leave out the opening cysteine and the closing phenylalanine or tryptophan. Each record gives: J gene, V gene, CDR3 protein.

TRBJ2-2 | TRBV2 | ASSPSPAATTGELF
TRBJ1-2 | TRBV5-4 | ASSLQLTGNFYGYT
TRBJ1-4 | TRBV5-6 | ASSLATTANEKLF
TRBJ2-2 | TRBV6-1 | ASTVSLGPGELF
TRBJ2-7 | TRBV19 | ASSLPGGYEQY
TRBJ1-1 | TRBV7-9 | ASSAGTGREAF
TRBJ2-5 | TRBV5-4 | ASSPPGQTQETQY
TRBJ1-5 | TRBV4-1 | ASSQHAGPNQPQH
TRBJ2-6 | TRBV25-1 | ASSEFRGFGSGANVLT
TRBJ2-7 | TRBV19 | ASSPPLPSGAVYEQY
TRBJ1-2 | TRBV4-3 | ASSQVGVYGYT
TRBJ2-5 | TRBV7-2 | ASSLAIGTQY
TRBJ2-3 | TRBV20-1 | SAFYTDTQY
TRBJ1-5 | TRBV9 | ASSANRDQPQH
TRBJ2-7 | TRBV14 | ASSRPEPEGRGCEQY
TRBJ1-5 | TRBV4-1 | ASSHVTAGRNQPQH
TRBJ1-5 | TRBV7-9 | ASSLVGGPQH
TRBJ2-1 | TRBV5-1 | ASSRTSGRGEQF
TRBJ2-5 | TRBV18 | ASSLNSQETQY
TRBJ2-7 | TRBV7-9 | ASSSGRDYEQY
TRBJ1-6 | TRBV13 | ASSRSRANYNSPLH
TRBJ1-2 | TRBV6-5 | ASSSADRASGYT